This TCR beta chain was captured by sequencing in a study of shared clonotypes between healthy human individuals. This clone was seen only once. Its antigen remains unknown. Donors comprised healthy HIV-negative adults lacking recent acute infections or vaccinations. Notes on the study in general: Naive subsets generally exceeded memory subsets in estimated richness.

The V and J ends lost 0 bases and 2 bases respectively, with 11 bases between them. CDR3 length equals 15 residues. Germline CDR1 SGHRS, CDR2 YFSETQ. Profiling relied on immunoSEQ multiplex PCR, and the TCRdb table lists in-frame clones only, not all of them. This table holds over 2 million clones, about 95% found once. The chain carries TRBV5-1 and TRBJ1-2; a weak D match, TRBD1 (5 bases). The sample consisted of naive CD4+ T cells sorted from blood. The subset is: CD45RA+ positively selected. This clonotype originated in a man between 18 and 29 years old in good health. CDR3 bases: TGCGCCAGCAGCTTGGCGGGGGGTGCCAACTATGGCTACACCTTC. Residues: CASSLAGGANYGYTF.